This TCR beta chain was obtained from a study of blood T cells in healthy people across ages. The CDR3 loop spans 13 amino acids. From germline, CDR1 is SQVTM and CDR2 ANQGSEA. The junction had 2 bases not matched to a gene; V was cut back by 1 base and J by 6 bases. Then a second PCR, running about 6 to 12 cycles, was carried out with a sample-barcoded 5' primer and a J-beta primer mix. Sequencing recovered at least 3 million CDR3-containing paired-end reads from each sample. TCRdb processed the 5' RACE reads anew with MiXCR; each CDR3 protein has one entry. Here the sample spans roughly 1.4 million distinct CDR3 sequences, around 59% being singletons.

The gene calls are TRBV29-1 and TRBJ1-4; TRBD1 agrees at 7 bases. The source of this sequence is a man younger than 35 in good health. Sequencing input: blood. The CDR3 DNA reads as TGCAGCGTTGAAGCAGGGGGAGATGAAAAACTGTTTTTT. It specifies CSVEAGGDEKLFF.